A selection of T cell receptor beta chains follows, all from one sample in a study of regulatory T cells in long-lasting Graves disease. Each CDR3 protein is one row after TCRdb ran MiXCR on the multiplex PCR reads. Counted here are almost 450,000 distinct CDR3 sequences, about a sixth occurring once; the ten biggest clones make up about 11%. These data were also filed under a second study, of T cells in Graves' hyperthyroidism and ophthalmopathy.

The source material was peripheral blood mononuclear cells (PBMCs), sampled at new diagnosis, from a patient treated with antithyroid drugs. These receptors originate from a woman in her thirties with Graves disease. Each CDR3 is given with its conserved first and last residue. The D gene is left open where the match is weak. Clone size is stated in some rows and not others, as once, few, many or a class when expanded.

J gene: TRBJ2-2; clone size: NA; V gene: TRBV24-1; D gene: NA; CDR3 length: 14; CDR3 protein: CATSRSRPGGELFF; CDR3 DNA: TGTGCCACCAGTCGAAGCCGGCCCGGCGGGGAGCTGTTTTTT
J gene: TRBJ2-3; clone size: many; V gene: TRBV5-1; D gene: NA; CDR3 length: 12; CDR3 protein: CASNAGEDTQYF; CDR3 DNA: TGCGCCAGCAACGCGGGTGAGGATACGCAGTATTTT
J gene: TRBJ2-3; clone size: NA; V gene: TRBV6-5; D gene: TRBD1; CDR3 length: 14; CDR3 protein: CASSYGQGTDTQYF; CDR3 DNA: TGTGCCAGCAGTTATGGACAGGGGACAGATACGCAGTATTTT
J gene: TRBJ2-1; clone size: many; V gene: TRBV3-1; D gene: NA; CDR3 length: 14; CDR3 protein: CASSQTASYNEQFF; CDR3 DNA: TGTGCCAGCAGCCAAACGGCCTCCTACAATGAGCAGTTCTTC
J gene: TRBJ2-7; clone size: many; V gene: TRBV5-6; D gene: TRBD2; CDR3 length: 16; CDR3 protein: CASSFLGTSGIGEQYF; CDR3 DNA: TGTGCCAGCAGCTTCTTGGGGACTAGCGGGATAGGCGAGCAGTACTTC
J gene: TRBJ1-1; clone size: many; V gene: TRBV15; D gene: TRBD1; CDR3 length: 14; CDR3 protein: CATSRTGRNTEAFF; CDR3 DNA: TGTGCCACCAGCAGGACAGGGAGGAACACTGAAGCTTTCTTT
J gene: TRBJ2-5; clone size: few; V gene: TRBV20-1; D gene: NA; CDR3 length: 15; CDR3 protein: CSARDLGGRQETQYF; CDR3 DNA: TGCAGTGCTAGAGATCTGGGGGGCCGGCAAGAGACCCAGTACTTC
J gene: TRBJ1-2; clone size: NA; V gene: TRBV19; D gene: TRBD1; CDR3 length: 16; CDR3 protein: CASSSPGQGSSYGYTF; CDR3 DNA: TGTGCCAGTAGTAGTCCGGGACAGGGCTCTTCGTATGGCTACACCTTC
J gene: TRBJ2-1; clone size: NA; V gene: TRBV7-9; D gene: NA; CDR3 length: 14; CDR3 protein: CASSDRGGVNEQFF; CDR3 DNA: TGTGCCAGCAGCGACCGCGGCGGGGTCAATGAGCAGTTCTTC
J gene: TRBJ1-2; clone size: NA; V gene: TRBV19; D gene: NA; CDR3 length: 14; CDR3 protein: CASSPDGNNYGHTF; CDR3 DNA: TGTGCCAGTAGCCCTGACGGAAATAACTATGGCCACACCTTC
J gene: TRBJ1-2; clone size: many; V gene: TRBV18; D gene: TRBD1; CDR3 length: 16; CDR3 protein: CASSPPYRGFGYGYTF; CDR3 DNA: TGTGCCAGCTCACCACCCTACAGGGGGTTCGGCTATGGCTACACCTTC
J gene: TRBJ2-2; clone size: many; V gene: TRBV7-8; D gene: NA; CDR3 length: 13; CDR3 protein: CASSFYDTGELFF; CDR3 DNA: TGTGCCAGCAGCTTTTATGACACCGGGGAGCTGTTTTTT